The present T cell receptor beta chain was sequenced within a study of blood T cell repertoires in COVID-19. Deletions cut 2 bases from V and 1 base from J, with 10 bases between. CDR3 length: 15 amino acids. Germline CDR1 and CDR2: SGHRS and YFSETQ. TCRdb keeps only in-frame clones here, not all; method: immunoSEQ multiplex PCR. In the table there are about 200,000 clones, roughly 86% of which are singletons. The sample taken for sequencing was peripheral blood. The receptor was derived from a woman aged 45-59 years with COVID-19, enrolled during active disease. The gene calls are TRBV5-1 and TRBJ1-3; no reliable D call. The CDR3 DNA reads TGCGCCAGCAGCTTCGGGGATCTTTCTGGAAACACCATATATTTT. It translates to CASSFGDLSGNTIYF. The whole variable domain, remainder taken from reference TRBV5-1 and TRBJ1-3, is KAGVTQTPRYLIKTRGQQVTLSCSPISGHRSVSWYQQTPGQGLQFLFEYFSETQRNKGNFPGRFSGRQFSNSRSEMNVSTLELGDSALYLCASSFGDLSGNTIYFGEGSWLTVV.